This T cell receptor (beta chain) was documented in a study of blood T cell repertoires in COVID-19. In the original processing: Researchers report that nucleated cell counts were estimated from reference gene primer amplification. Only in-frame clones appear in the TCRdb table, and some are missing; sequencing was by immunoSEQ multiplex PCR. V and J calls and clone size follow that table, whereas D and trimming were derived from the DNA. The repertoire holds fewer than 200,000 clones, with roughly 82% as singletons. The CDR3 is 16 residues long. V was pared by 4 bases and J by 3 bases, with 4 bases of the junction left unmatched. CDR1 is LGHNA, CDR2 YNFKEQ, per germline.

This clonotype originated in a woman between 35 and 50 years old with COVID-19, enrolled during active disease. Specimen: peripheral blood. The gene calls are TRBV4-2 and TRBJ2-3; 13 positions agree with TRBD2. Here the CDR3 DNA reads TGTGCCAGCAGCCCGGGACTAGCGGGGAGGACAGATACGCAGTATTTT. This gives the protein CASSPGLAGRTDTQYF.